This T cell receptor beta chain was captured in a study of T cells expressing NK-cell markers (dated by TCRdb to the early 2020s). Regarding the complete study: In sorted CD3+CD56+NKG2C+, CD3+CD56+NKG2C- and CD3+CD56-NKG2C+ T-cell subsets from several donors, TCR beta-chain repertoires were profiled. Among the eight sequenced donors, only one was HCMV-seronegative, while the other seven were HCMV-seropositive. Randomly selected healthy volunteers, three men and five women, were used as the eight sequenced donors. Sequencing of the libraries produced 2 x 150 bp reads on Illumina HiSeq 2000/2500, MiSeq or NextSeq. What the work shows at the level of the full study, not this receptor alone: In more than 5 donors, the dominant CD3+CD56+NKG2C+ clonotypes ranked among the top 10 CD8+ clonotypes, making up about 1.0-7.5% of CD8+ T cells. Those dominant clonotypes were again the most abundant among CD3+CD56-NKG2C+ cells in a few donors, at 28.3-60.1%. Whether the expanded NKG2C-expressing T cell clones were specific for HCMV antigens remained unclear.

TCRdb names Illumina HiSeq 2000 as the instrument used. TCR beta cDNA libraries were made by 5'RACE template switching that added a universal primer site and unique molecular identifiers. cDNA synthesis was primed from the TCR beta constant segment, followed by two successive PCR amplification steps. Under the source paper's analysis protocol: MIGEC was used to demultiplex reads and group the reads by UMI, and MiTCR was used to assemble and quantify clonotypes. Only TCR cDNA sequences supported by at least two reads were kept to exclude erroneous sequences. Downstream repertoire analysis used the tcR package, and clonotypes were matched across fractions by CDR3 nucleotide sequence plus V segment. VDJmatch was used to annotate antigen specificity against VDJdb, with one amino acid substitution in CDR3 permitted. Following TCRdb reprocessing, every CDR3 protein sequence forms one entry, and DNA is not provided. TCRdb, not the authors, supplied the V and J calls. The sample's own table lists fewer than 550,000 distinct CDR3 sequences. The ten largest clones take up more than 1.4% of the sample.

A commercial ELISA kit detecting HCMV-specific IgG in serum was used to determine HCMV serostatus. Peripheral blood mononuclear cells were isolated from blood by Ficoll density gradient centrifugation. Comments on this clonotype: The antigen this receptor binds is unknown.

The TCR comes from a woman aged 50 to 60 in good health. Donor details come from another sample of the same person, matched by shared clones. The sequenced sample consisted of blood T cells: a sorted CD56 or NKG2C T cell subset, CD4+ or CD8+ T cells, or bulk PBMC T cells (not recorded which).

The CDR3 reads as follows: CSVEKGTNTEAFF. The chain was built from TRBV29-1 and TRBJ1-1. The germline V gene specifies SQVTM as CDR1 and ANQGSEA as CDR2. Counted from cysteine to phenylalanine, this CDR3 has 13 amino acids. DNA was not recorded.